This T cell receptor (beta chain) was documented in a study of cytomegalovirus exposure and HLA in healthy donors. General study findings and limits: The likely explanation for a cluster of highly shared sequence variants was sequencing artifact. As immune exposure information, only CMV serostatus was available. There were reportedly fewer N-insertions in an Asian-associated ancestry cluster than the roughly 670-donor mean, in a later analysis.

The PCR employed 60 Vbeta primers together with 13 Jbeta primers. The repertoire was sequenced with immunoSEQ multiplex PCR; TCRdb's copy has only in-frame clones and lacks some. The sample lists about 130,000 clones, around 85% occurring once. Comments on this clone: Its antigen is not identified. An end of the junction does not agree with germline; a read error may underlie this.

The CDR3 runs to 15 residues. Per germline, CDR1 SEHNR and CDR2 FQNEAQ (reference sequence). The specimen sequenced was PBMCs. This receptor was obtained from a man between 18 and 29 years old in good health and CMV-seropositive. This chain links TRBV7-9 with TRBJ2-3; D might be TRBD1 (6 bases). The DNA for the CDR3 is TGTTCCAGCAGCCCTGGGACAACTAGCACAGATACGCAGTATTTT. Protein: CSSSPGTTSTDTQYF.